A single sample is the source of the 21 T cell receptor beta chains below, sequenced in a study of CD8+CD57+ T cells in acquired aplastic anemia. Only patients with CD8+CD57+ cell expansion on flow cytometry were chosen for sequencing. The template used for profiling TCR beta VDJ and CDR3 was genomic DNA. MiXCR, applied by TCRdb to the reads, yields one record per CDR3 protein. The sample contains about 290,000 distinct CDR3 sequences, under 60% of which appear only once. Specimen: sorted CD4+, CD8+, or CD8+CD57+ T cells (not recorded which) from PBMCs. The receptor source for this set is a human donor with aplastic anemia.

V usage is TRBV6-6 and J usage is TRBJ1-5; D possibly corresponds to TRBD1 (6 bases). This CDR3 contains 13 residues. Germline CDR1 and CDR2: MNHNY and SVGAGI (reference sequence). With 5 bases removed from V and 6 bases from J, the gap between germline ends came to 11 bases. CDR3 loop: CASSHGQLQPQHF. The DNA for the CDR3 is TGTGCCAGCAGTCACGGACAGCTTCAGCCCCAGCATTTT.

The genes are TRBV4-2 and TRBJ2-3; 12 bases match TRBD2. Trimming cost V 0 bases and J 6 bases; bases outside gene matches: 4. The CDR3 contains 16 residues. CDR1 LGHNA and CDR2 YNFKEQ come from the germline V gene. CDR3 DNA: TGTGCCAGCAGCCAAGAACTAGCGGGGGGCCTGGATACGCAGTATTTT. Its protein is CASSQELAGGLDTQYF.

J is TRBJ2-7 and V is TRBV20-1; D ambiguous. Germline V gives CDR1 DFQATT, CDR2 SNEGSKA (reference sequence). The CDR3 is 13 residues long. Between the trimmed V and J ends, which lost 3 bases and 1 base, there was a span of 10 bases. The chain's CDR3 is CSASLDPSYEQYF. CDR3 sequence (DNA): TGCAGTGCTAGTTTGGACCCTTCCTACGAGCAGTACTTC.

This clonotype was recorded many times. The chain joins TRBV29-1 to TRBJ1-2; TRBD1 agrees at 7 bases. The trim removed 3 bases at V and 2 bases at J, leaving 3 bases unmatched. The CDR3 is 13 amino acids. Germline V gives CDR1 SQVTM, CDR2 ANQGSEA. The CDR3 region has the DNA TGCAGCGTTGATTCGACAGGGAACTATGGCTACACCTTC. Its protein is CSVDSTGNYGYTF.

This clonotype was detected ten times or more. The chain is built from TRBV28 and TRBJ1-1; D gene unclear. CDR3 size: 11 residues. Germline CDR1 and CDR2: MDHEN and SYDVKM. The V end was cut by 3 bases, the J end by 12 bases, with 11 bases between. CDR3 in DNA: TGTGCCAGCAGTTTGGCCATTTCGACTTTCTTT. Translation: CASSLAISTFF.

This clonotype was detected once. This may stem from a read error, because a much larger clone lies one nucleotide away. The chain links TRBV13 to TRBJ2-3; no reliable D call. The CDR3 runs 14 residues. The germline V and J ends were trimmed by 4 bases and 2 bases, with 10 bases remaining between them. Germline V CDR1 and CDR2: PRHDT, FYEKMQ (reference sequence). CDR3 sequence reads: CASSSDGPTDTQYF. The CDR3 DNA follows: TGTGCCAGCAGCTCAGACGGACCCACAGATACGCAGTATTTT.

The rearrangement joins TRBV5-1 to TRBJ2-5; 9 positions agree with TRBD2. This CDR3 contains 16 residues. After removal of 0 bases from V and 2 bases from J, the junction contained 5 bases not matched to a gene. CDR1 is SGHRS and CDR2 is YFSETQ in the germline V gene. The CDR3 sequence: CASSLAQTSGQETQYF. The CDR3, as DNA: TGCGCCAGCAGCTTGGCGCAGACTAGCGGACAAGAGACCCAGTACTTC.

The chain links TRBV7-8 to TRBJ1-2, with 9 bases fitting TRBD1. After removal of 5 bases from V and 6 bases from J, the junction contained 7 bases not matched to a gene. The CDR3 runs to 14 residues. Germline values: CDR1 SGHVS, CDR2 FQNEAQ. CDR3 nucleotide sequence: TGTGCCAGCAGCCCCCAGACAGGGGGTCATGGCTACACCTTC. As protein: CASSPQTGGHGYTF. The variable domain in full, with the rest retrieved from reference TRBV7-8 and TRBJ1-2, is GAGVSQSPRYKVAKRGQDVALRCDPISGHVSLFWYQQALGQGPEFLTYFQNEAQLDKSGLPSDRFFAERPEGSVSTLKIQRTQQEDSAVYLCASSPQTGGHGYTFGSGTRLTVV.

The CDR3 is CASSGQGRATDTQYF. Written as DNA, the CDR3 is TGTGCCAGCAGTGGCCAGGGCAGGGCCACAGATACGCAGTATTTT. The chain couples TRBV6-5 to TRBJ2-3; maybe TRBD1 (5 bases). V shed 5 bases and J shed 2 bases, with 14 bases lying between them. The CDR3 is made up of 15 amino acids. In germline, CDR1 is MNHEY, CDR2 SVGAGI.

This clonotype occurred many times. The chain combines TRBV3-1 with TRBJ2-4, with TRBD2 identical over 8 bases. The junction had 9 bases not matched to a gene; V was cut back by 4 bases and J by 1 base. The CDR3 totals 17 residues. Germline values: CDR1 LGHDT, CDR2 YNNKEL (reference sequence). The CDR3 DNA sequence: TGTGCCAGCAGCCGTACACTGGGCGGGGGGGCCAAAAACATTCAGTACTTC. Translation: CASSRTLGGGAKNIQYF.

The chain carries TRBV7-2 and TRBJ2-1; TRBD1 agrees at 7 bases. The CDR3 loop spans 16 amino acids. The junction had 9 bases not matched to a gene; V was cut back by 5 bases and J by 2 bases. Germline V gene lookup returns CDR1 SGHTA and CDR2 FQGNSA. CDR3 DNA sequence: TGTGCCAGCAGCCCGACAGGGATAAGTGCCTACAATGAGCAGTTCTTC. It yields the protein CASSPTGISAYNEQFF.

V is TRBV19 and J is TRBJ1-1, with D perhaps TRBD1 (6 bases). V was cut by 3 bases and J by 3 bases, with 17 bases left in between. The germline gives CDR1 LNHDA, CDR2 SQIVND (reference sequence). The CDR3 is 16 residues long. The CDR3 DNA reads TGTGCCAGTAGTATCTGGGGTGGGGGGCGTGACACTGAAGCTTTCTTT. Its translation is CASSIWGGGRDTEAFF.

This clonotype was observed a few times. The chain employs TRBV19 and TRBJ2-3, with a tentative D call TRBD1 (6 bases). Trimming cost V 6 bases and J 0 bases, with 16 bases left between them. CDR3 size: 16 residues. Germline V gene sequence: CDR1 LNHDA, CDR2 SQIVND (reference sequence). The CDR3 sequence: CASSRRTDLSTDTQYF. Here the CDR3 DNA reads TGTGCCAGTAGCCGTCGGACAGACCTAAGCACAGATACGCAGTATTTT.

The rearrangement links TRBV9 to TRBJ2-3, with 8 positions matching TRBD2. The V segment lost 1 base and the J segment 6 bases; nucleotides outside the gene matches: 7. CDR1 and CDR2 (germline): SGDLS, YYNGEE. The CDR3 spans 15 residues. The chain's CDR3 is CASSVSGSDVDTQYF. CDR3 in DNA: TGTGCCAGCAGCGTAAGCGGGAGTGATGTGGATACGCAGTATTTT.

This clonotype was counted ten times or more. Here the CDR3 DNA reads TGTGCCAGCAGCTTAGTAACGGGAGCGTACGAGCAGTACTTC. The encoded protein is CASSLVTGAYEQYF. The V call is TRBV7-2, the J call TRBJ2-7; D is possibly TRBD2 (6 bases). V lost 1 base and J 4 bases, leaving 11 bases between the germline ends. Looked up from germline, CDR1 is SGHTA and CDR2 is FQGNSA. The length of the CDR3 is 14 residues.

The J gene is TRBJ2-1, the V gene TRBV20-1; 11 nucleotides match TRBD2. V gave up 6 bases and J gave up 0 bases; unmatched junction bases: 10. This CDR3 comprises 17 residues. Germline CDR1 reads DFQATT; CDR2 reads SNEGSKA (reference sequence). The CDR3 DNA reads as TGCAGTGCCAAAGGAATTAGCGGGAGGGCCTCCTACAATGAGCAGTTCTTC. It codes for CSAKGISGRASYNEQFF.

CDR3 protein: CSASGGGGSTDTQYF. The CDR3 DNA sequence: TGCAGTGCTAGTGGCGGGGGGGGTAGCACAGATACGCAGTATTTT. The V gene is TRBV20-1, the J gene TRBJ2-3; 9 nucleotides align to TRBD2. The J segment lost 0 bases and the V segment lost 3 bases, leaving 4 bases of the junction unmatched. Germline assignment: CDR1 DFQATT and CDR2 SNEGSKA (reference sequence). The CDR3 runs 15 residues.

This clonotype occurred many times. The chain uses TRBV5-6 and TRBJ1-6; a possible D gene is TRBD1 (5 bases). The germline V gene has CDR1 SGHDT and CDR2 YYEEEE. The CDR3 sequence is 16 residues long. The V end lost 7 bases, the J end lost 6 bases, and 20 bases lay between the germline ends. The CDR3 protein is CASRERGAEFNSPLHF. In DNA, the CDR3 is TGTGCCAGCCGGGAACGCGGGGCAGAGTTTAATTCACCCCTCCACTTT.

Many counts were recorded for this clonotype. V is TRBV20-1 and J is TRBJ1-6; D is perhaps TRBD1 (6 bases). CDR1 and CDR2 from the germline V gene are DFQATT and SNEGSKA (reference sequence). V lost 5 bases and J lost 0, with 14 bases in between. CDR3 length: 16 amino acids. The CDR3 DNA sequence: TGCAGTGCTCCGGACAGAAGGAGCTCCTATAATTCACCCCTCCACTTT. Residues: CSAPDRRSSYNSPLHF.

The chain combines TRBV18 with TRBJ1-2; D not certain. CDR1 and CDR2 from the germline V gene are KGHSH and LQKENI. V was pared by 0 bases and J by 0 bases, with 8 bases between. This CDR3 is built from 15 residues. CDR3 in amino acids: CASSPPFRANYGYTF. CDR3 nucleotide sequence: TGTGCCAGCTCACCACCTTTCAGAGCTAACTATGGCTACACCTTC.

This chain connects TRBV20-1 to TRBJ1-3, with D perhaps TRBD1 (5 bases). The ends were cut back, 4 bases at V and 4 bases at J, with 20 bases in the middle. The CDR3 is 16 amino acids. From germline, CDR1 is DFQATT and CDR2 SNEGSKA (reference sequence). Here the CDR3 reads CSAIDGPGRQGNTIYF. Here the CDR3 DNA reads TGCAGTGCTATAGATGGTCCAGGGCGGCAAGGAAACACCATATATTTT.